These 4 T cell receptor beta chains originate from one sample sequenced in a study of PD-L1 blockade in urothelial cancer. The time point here: pretreatment peripheral blood. Profiling relied on immunoSEQ multiplex PCR, and the TCRdb table lists in-frame clones only, not all of them. The sample shows tens of thousands of clones, nearly 90% of them seen only once. The source material was PBMCs, sampled around atezolizumab (anti-PD-L1) treatment. These receptors were obtained from a man between 60 and 70 years old with urothelial cancer.

The V call is TRBV9, the J call TRBJ2-7; TRBD2 is a possible D gene (6 bases). V was trimmed by 3 bases and J by 4 bases, leaving 14 bases between them. CDR3 length equals 14 residues. From germline, CDR1 is SGDLS and CDR2 YYNGEE. In DNA, the CDR3 is TGTGCCAGCAGCGCCGGACTAACCCTTTACGAGCAGTACTTC. Its translation: CASSAGLTLYEQYF.

Only a few counts were recorded for this clone. This chain uses TRBV10-2 with TRBJ1-5, with 7 bases fitting TRBD1. The CDR3 has 14 amino acids. Trimming removed 6 bases from V and 7 bases from J; junction bases left unmatched: 9. Germline values: CDR1 WSHSY, CDR2 SAAADI. The CDR3 reads CASSLTGLWQPQHF. The CDR3 nucleotides are TGCGCCAGCAGCTTGACAGGGCTTTGGCAGCCCCAGCATTTT.

The rearrangement uses TRBV18 and TRBJ2-1, with a tentative D call TRBD2 (5 bases). The CDR3 has 14 residues. Germline CDR1 reads KGHSH; CDR2 reads LQKENI. The V end lost 0 bases, the J end lost 7 bases, and 10 bases lay between the germline ends. CDR3 sequence: CASSPPGSVNEQFF. Written as DNA, the CDR3 is TGTGCCAGCTCACCACCAGGGAGCGTAAATGAGCAGTTCTTC. The full variable domain, rest sourced from reference TRBV18 and TRBJ2-1, is NAGVMQNPRHLVRRRGQEARLRCSPMKGHSHVYWYRQLPEEGLKFMVYLQKENIIDESGMPKERFSAEFPKEGPSILRIQQVVRGDSAAYFCASSPPGSVNEQFFGPGTRLTVL.

The CDR3 region is CAWSVSVANTEAFF. The CDR3 bases are TGTGCCTGGAGTGTGAGTGTCGCGAACACTGAAGCTTTCTTT. The chain recombines TRBV30 with TRBJ1-1; D not certain. The CDR3 totals 14 residues. Trimming took off 0 bases at V and 1 base at J, with 9 bases between the two ends. The V gene's germline CDR1 is GTSNPN and CDR2 SVGIG (reference sequence).